This T cell receptor beta chain was identified in a study of Ad26.COV2.S vaccination and SARS-CoV-2 variants. Study findings and constraints: Placebo recipients had lower spike-specific TCR breadth than vaccine recipients. Following vaccination, spike-specific CD8+ and CD4+ T cell responses reportedly exhibited substantial breadth. Vaccine recipients and placebo recipients showed similar non-spike TCR breadth.

Treatment specified: over 15 received Ad26.COV2.S at low or high dose, single or two shots; 5 received placebo; per-sample allocation not given. The investigators took samples on day 63 after the first vaccine or placebo injection. An Ad26 vector was used to express Wuhan-strain SARS-CoV-2 spike as the vaccine. Generated by immunoSEQ multiplex PCR, the TCRdb table keeps only in-frame clones and is missing some. The sample yields 350,000 to 500,000 clones, around 90% seen once. The V gene's germline CDR1 is LNHDA and CDR2 SQIVND (reference sequence). V was pared by 5 bases and J by 4 bases, with 14 bases between. The length of the CDR3 is 14 residues. On this clone itself: What it binds is not known.

The sample was peripheral blood, taken in a trial of Ad26.COV2.S vaccine versus placebo. This chain connects TRBV19 to TRBJ1-1, with D uncertain. This sequence was found in a person aged 18 to 65 who received the Ad26.COV2.S COVID-19 vaccine or a placebo. DNA of the CDR3: TGTGCCAGTAGTGATCGGGGTCTGGGCACTGAAGCTTTCTTT. It specifies CASSDRGLGTEAFF.